One and the same sample provided the 10 T cell receptor beta chains below, sequenced in a study of Graves' ophthalmopathy and Graves' hyperthyroidism. Researchers took RNA transcripts and amplified TCR beta CDR3 regions from them. HTBI-primed first-round RT-PCR preceded second-round multiplex PCR. TCRdb independently ran MiXCR on the multiplex PCR reads; one entry per CDR3 protein. The data show 740,000 or so distinct CDR3 sequences, 35% to 50% seen once. Sequenced input: peripheral blood. These receptors were collected from an adult man with Graves' ophthalmopathy.

The chain employs TRBV7-9 and TRBJ2-2; TRBD2 agrees at 8 bases. Germline lookup yields CDR1 SEHNR and CDR2 FQNEAQ (reference sequence). The V segment lost 5 bases and the J segment 1 base; nucleotides outside the gene matches: 6. CDR3 length equals 16 residues. The DNA of the CDR3 is TGTGCCAGCAGCCCACGCGGGGGGCGGAACACCGGGGAGCTGTTTTTT. Its translation: CASSPRGGRNTGELFF.

This rearrangement joins TRBV29-1 to TRBJ1-1; D unclear. Trimming shortened V by 2 bases and J by 8 bases, and 6 bases separated the two germline ends. The length of the CDR3 is 10 residues. Germline CDR1 is SQVTM and CDR2 is ANQGSEA. In DNA, the CDR3 is TGCAGCGTTGAACTAAACGAAGCTTTCTTT. It encodes CSVELNEAFF.

This clonotype has a handful of counts. The chain couples TRBV12-3 or TRBV12-4 to TRBJ2-2; D is uncertain. V was shortened by 3 bases and J by 1 base, with 9 bases between the two germline ends. CDR3 length: 15 residues. This CDR3 reads CASSFSSRNTGELFF. The DNA of the CDR3 is TGTGCCAGCAGTTTTTCGTCGCGGAACACCGGGGAGCTGTTTTTT.

The chain couples TRBV7-9 to TRBJ2-2, with 15 bases that match TRBD2. Germline values: CDR1 SEHNR, CDR2 FQNEAQ (reference sequence). The CDR3 contains 16 residues. V lost 5 bases to trimming and J lost 6 bases; unmatched junction nucleotides: 4. CDR3 nucleotide sequence: TGTGCCAGCAGCCTAGGACTAGCGGGGGGGCCCGGGGAGCTGTTTTTT. Translated, it gives CASSLGLAGGPGELFF. The variable domain in full, with the rest retrieved from reference TRBV7-9 and TRBJ2-2, is DTGVSQNPRHKITKRGQNVTFRCDPISEHNRLYWYRQTLGQGPEFLTYFQNEAQLEKSRLLSDRFSAERPKGSFSTLEIQRTEQGDSAMYLCASSLGLAGGPGELFFGEGSRLTVL.

The rearrangement uses TRBV10-3 and TRBJ1-3; D remains ambiguous. V was pared by 7 bases and J by 0 bases, with 13 bases between. The V gene's germline CDR1 is ENHRY and CDR2 SYGVKD. The CDR3 length is 15 residues. The CDR3 nucleotides read TGTGCCATCATGATGGCGTCTGGCTCTGGAAACACCATATATTTT. The encoded protein is CAIMMASGSGNTIYF.

The chain employs TRBV2 and TRBJ2-7, with no clear D. The J call may be incorrect, as the DNA end agrees better with TRBJ2-1. The CDR3 spans 14 residues. CDR1 is SNHLY and CDR2 is FYNNEI in the germline V gene. The CDR3 reads CASKEQTSYNEQFF. CDR3 DNA sequence: TGTGCCAGCAAGGAACAGACATCCTACAATGAGCAGTTCTTC.

This clonotype was detected many times. The CDR3: CASSLVDRRNQPQHF. The CDR3 DNA follows: TGTGCCAGCAGCTTGGTCGACAGGCGCAATCAGCCCCAGCATTTT. The chain combines TRBV5-5 with TRBJ1-5; possibly TRBD1 for D (6 bases). V lost 0 bases, J lost 2 bases, and 9 bases lay in between. The CDR3 spans 15 residues. The germline gives CDR1 SGHKS, CDR2 YYEKEE (reference sequence).

Here the CDR3 DNA reads TGTGCCACCAGTGATCGGGGGACAGGGTCGGATACGCAGTATTTT. Translation gives CATSDRGTGSDTQYF. The rearrangement joins TRBV24-1 to TRBJ1-5, with 9 nucleotides matching TRBD1. The J call is uncertain, as TRBJ2-3 better fits the DNA end. The CDR3 is 15 amino acids. Germline-derived CDR1 and CDR2 are KGHDR and SFDVKD.

The genes are TRBV6-5 and TRBJ2-5; D may match TRBD1 or TRBD2 (6 bases each). Germline values: CDR1 MNHEY, CDR2 SVGAGI. This CDR3 has 15 amino acids. Deletions cut 2 bases from V and 4 bases from J, with 14 bases between. The CDR3 bases are TGTGCCAGCAGTTACGCTCCGGGGGCCGTAGAGACCCAGTACTTC. This sequence encodes CASSYAPGAVETQYF.

V usage is TRBV24-1 and J usage is TRBJ2-7, with 11 bases lining up with TRBD2. Germline V CDR1 and CDR2: KGHDR, SFDVKD. V was pared by 10 bases and J by 2 bases, with 3 bases of the junction left unmatched. This CDR3 region has 13 residues. The CDR3 region has the DNA TGTGCCACAGTAGCGGGAGGGCCCTACGAGCAGTACTTC. Translating it yields CATVAGGPYEQYF.